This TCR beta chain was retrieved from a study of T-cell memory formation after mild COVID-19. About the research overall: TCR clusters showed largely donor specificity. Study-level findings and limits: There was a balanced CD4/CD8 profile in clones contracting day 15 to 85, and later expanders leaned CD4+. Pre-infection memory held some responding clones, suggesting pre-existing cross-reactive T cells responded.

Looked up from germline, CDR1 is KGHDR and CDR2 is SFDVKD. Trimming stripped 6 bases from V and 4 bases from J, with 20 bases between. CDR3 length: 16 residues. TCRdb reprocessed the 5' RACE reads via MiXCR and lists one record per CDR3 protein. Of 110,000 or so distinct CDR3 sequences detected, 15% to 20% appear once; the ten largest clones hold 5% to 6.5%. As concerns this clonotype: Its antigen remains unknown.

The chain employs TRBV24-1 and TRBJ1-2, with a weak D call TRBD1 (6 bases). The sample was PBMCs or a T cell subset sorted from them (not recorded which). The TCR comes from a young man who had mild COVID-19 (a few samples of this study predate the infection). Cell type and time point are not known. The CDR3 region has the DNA TGTGCCACCAGTCCCGGGTGGACAGCCGAACTCTATGGCTACACCTTC. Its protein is CATSPGWTAELYGYTF.